Presented here are 4 T cell receptor beta chains from one specimen sequenced in a study of T cells in Graves' hyperthyroidism and ophthalmopathy. Amplification targeted TCR beta CDR3 regions from RNA transcripts. Carried out on the TCR CDR3, a first-round RT-PCR used the HTBI primer set. Via MiXCR, TCRdb re-called the multiplex PCR reads, giving one row per CDR3 protein. The sample yields 90,000 to 120,000 distinct CDR3 sequences, about 17% seen once. Sequences were obtained from blood. The origin of the receptors is a woman aged 45-59 years with Graves' hyperthyroidism.

This clonotype was observed many times. The J gene is TRBJ1-6, the V gene TRBV5-1, with D possibly TRBD1 on 5 matching bases. Germline CDR1 and CDR2: SGHRS and YFSETQ. The CDR3 contains 19 residues. V was clipped by 3 bases and J by 0 bases, with 19 bases between them. The CDR3 DNA is TGCGCCAGCAGCTGGGCCGGGACGGGGCCGAGCTCCTATAATTCACCCCTCCACTTT. Encoded protein: CASSWAGTGPSSYNSPLHF.

This clonotype was seen repeatedly, ten times or more. This sequence joins TRBV12-3 or TRBV12-4 and TRBJ1-2; 8 nucleotides match TRBD1. The CDR3 is 12 residues long. V lost 7 bases, J lost 8 bases, and 6 bases stayed unmatched. CDR3 nucleotides: TGTGCCAGCACCATACAGGGGGACGGCTACACCTTC. Its protein is CASTIQGDGYTF.

At least ten counts were recorded for this clonotype. The rearrangement uses TRBV7-9 and TRBJ2-7; TRBD1 or TRBD2 may be the D gene (6 bases each). CDR3 size: 16 residues. V dropped 4 bases and J dropped 2 bases, with 18 bases sitting between them. The germline V gene encodes CDR1 SEHNR and CDR2 FQNEAQ (reference sequence). The CDR3 loop is CASSSIRGLATYEQYF. CDR3 DNA: TGTGCCAGCAGCTCCATACGGGGGCTGGCGACCTACGAGCAGTACTTC.

The genes are TRBV28 and TRBJ1-4; D unclear. Germline V CDR1 and CDR2: MDHEN, SYDVKM. V gave up 10 bases and J gave up 5 bases, with 17 bases separating them. The CDR3 runs to 14 residues. CDR3 amino acids: CATLDLEVNEKLFF. Written as DNA, the CDR3 is TGTGCCACCCTCGACCTAGAAGTAAATGAAAAACTGTTTTTT.